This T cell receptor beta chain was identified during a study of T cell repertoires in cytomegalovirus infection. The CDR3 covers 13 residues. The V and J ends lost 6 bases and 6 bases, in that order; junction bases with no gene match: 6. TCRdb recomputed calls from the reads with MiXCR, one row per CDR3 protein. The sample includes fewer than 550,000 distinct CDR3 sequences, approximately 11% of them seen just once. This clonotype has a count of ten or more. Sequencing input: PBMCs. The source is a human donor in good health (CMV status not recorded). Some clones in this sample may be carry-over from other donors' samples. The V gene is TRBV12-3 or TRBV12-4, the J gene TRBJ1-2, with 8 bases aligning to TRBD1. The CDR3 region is CASRADRVDGYTF. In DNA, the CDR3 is TGTGCCAGCAGAGCGGACAGGGTGGATGGCTACACCTTC.